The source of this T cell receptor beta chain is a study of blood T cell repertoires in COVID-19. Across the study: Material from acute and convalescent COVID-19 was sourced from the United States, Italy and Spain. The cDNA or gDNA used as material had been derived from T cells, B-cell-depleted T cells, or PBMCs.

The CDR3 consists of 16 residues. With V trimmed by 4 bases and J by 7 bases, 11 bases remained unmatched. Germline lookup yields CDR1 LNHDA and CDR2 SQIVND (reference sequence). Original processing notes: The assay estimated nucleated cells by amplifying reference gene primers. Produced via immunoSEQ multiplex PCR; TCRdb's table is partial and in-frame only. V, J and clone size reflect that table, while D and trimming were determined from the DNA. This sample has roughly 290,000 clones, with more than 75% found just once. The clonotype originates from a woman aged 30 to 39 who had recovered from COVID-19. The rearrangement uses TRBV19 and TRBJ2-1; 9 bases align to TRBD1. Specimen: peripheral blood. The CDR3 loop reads CASSTSGTGLINEQFF. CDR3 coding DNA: TGTGCCAGTAGTACCTCCGGGACAGGGTTAATTAATGAGCAGTTCTTC.